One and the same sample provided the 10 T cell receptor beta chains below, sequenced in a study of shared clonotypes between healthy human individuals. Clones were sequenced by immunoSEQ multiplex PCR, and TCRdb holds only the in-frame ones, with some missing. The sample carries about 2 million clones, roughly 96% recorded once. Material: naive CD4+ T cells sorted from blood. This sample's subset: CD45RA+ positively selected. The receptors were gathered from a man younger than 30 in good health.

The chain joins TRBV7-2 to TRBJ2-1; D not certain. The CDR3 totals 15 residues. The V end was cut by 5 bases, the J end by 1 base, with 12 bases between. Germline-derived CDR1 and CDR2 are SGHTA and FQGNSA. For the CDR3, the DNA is TGTGCCAGCAGCCAGCCCCGCAAGTCCTACAATGAGCAGTTCTTC. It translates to CASSQPRKSYNEQFF.

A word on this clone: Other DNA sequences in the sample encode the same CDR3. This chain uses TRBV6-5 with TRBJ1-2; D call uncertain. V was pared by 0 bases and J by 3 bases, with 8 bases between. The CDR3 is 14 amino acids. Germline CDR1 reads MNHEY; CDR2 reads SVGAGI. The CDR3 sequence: CASSYSNGDYGYTF. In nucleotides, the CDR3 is TGTGCCAGCAGTTACTCGAACGGGGACTATGGCTACACCTTC.

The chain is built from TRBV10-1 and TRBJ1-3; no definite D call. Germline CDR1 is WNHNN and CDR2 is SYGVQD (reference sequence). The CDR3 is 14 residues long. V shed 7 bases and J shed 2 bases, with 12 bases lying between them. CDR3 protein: CASTGPEPGNTIYF. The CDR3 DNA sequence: TGCGCCAGCACCGGACCGGAGCCTGGAAACACCATATATTTT.

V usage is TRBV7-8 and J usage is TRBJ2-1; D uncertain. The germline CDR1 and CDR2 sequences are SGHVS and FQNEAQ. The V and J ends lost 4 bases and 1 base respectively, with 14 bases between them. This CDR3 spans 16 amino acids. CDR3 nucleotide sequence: TGTGCCAGCAGCTCGGTCCCCGATTCATCCTACAATGAGCAGTTCTTC. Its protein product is CASSSVPDSSYNEQFF. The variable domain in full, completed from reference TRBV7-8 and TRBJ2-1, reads GAGVSQSPRYKVAKRGQDVALRCDPISGHVSLFWYQQALGQGPEFLTYFQNEAQLDKSGLPSDRFFAERPEGSVSTLKIQRTQQEDSAVYLCASSSVPDSSYNEQFFGPGTRLTVL.

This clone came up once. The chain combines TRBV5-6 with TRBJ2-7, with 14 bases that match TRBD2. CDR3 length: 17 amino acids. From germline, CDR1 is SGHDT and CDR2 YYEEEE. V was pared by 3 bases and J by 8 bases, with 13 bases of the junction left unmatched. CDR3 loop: CASSWRTSGRPPRKQYF. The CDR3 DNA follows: TGTGCCAGCAGCTGGAGGACTAGCGGGAGGCCCCCCCGGAAGCAGTACTTC.

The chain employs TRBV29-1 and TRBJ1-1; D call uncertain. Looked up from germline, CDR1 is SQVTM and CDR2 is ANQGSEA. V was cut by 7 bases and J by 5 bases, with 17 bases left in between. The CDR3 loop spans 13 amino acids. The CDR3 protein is CSGRFRGGTEAFF. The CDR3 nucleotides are TGCAGCGGGCGTTTTCGGGGTGGTACTGAAGCTTTCTTT.

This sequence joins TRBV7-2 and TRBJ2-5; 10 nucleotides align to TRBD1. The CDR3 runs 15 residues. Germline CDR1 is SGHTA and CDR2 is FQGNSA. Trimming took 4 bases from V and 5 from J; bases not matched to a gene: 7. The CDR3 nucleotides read TGTGCCAGCAGCTCAGACAGGGGGCGGTCGGAGACCCAGTACTTC. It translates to CASSSDRGRSETQYF. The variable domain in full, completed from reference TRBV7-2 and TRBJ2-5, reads GAGVSQSPSNKVTEKGKDVELRCDPISGHTALYWYRQSLGQGLEFLIYFQGNSAPDKSGLPSDRFSAERTGGSVSTLTIQRTQQEDSAVYLCASSSDRGRSETQYFGPGTRLLVL.

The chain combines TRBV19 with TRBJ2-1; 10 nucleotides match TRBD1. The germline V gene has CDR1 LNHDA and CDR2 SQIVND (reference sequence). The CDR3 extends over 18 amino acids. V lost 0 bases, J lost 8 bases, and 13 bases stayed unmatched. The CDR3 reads CASSIEPYRDRGYYEQFF. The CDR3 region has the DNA TGTGCCAGTAGTATAGAACCCTATCGGGACAGGGGATACTATGAGCAGTTCTTC.

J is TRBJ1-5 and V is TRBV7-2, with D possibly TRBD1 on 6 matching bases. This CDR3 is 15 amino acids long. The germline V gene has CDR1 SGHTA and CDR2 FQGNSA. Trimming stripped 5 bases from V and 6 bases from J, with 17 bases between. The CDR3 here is CASSPQTGSSQPQHF. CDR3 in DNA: TGTGCCAGCAGCCCCCAGACAGGCTCAAGTCAGCCCCAGCATTTT.

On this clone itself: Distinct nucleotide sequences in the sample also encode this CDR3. The CDR3 is CASSGRGSYEQYF. The CDR3 DNA follows: TGTGCCAGCAGTGGCAGGGGGTCCTACGAGCAGTACTTC. This chain links TRBV27 with TRBJ2-7, with 7 bases lining up with TRBD1. J gave up 1 base and V 5 bases, and 2 bases lay outside the gene matches. Per germline, CDR1 MNHEY and CDR2 SMNVEV (reference sequence). This CDR3 contains 13 residues.